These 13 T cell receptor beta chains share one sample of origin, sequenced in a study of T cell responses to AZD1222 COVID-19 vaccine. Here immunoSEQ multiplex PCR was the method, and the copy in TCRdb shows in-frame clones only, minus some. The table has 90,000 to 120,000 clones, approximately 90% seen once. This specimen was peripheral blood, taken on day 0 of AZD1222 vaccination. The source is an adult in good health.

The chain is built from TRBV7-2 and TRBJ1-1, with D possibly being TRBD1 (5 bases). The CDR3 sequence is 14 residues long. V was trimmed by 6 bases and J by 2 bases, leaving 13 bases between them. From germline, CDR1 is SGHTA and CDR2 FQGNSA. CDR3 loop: CASRPNGGNTEAFF. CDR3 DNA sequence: TGTGCCAGCAGACCCAATGGGGGTAACACTGAAGCTTTCTTT.

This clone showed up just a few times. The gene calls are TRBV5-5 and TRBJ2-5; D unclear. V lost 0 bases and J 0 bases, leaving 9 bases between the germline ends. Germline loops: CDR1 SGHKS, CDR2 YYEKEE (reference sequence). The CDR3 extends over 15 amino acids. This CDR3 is CASSLGIGNQETQYF. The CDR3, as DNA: TGTGCCAGCAGCTTGGGGATCGGTAACCAAGAGACCCAGTACTTC.

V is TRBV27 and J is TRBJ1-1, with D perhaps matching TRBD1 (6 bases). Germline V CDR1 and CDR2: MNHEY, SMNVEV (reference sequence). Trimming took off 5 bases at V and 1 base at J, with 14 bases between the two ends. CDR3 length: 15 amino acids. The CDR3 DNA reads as TGTGCCAGCAGTCCATGGGGGCCGGGGAACACTGAAGCTTTCTTT. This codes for CASSPWGPGNTEAFF.

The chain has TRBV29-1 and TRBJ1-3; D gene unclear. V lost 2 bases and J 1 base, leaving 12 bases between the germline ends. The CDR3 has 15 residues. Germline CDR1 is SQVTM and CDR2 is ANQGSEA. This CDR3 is CSVELRSPSGNTIYF. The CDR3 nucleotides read TGCAGCGTTGAACTCAGGTCACCGTCTGGAAACACCATATATTTT.

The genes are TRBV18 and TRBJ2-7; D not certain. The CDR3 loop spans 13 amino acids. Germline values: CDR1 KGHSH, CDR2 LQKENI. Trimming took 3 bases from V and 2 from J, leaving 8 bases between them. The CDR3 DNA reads TGTGCCAGCTCACCGGTCAGGCCCTACGAGCAGTACTTC. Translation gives CASSPVRPYEQYF.

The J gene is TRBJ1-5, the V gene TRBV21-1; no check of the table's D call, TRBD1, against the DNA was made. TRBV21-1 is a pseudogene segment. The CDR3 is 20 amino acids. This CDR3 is CASSSRTDRGTPRYNQPQHF. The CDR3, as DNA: TGTGCCAGCAGCTCCCGGACTGACAGGGGAACCCCTCGTTACAATCAGCCCCAGCATTTT.

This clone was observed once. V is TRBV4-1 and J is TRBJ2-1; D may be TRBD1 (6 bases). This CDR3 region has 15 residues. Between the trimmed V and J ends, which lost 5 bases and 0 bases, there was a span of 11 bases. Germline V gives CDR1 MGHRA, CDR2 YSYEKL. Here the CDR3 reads CASSEQGSSYNEQFF. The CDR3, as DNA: TGCGCCAGCAGCGAACAGGGAAGCTCCTACAATGAGCAGTTCTTC.

The CDR3 loop is CAILQVDGYTF. Written as DNA, the CDR3 is TGTGCCATCTTACAGGTTGATGGCTACACCTTC. The V and J genes are TRBV7-3 and TRBJ1-2, with D possibly matching TRBD1 (5 bases). The CDR3 consists of 11 residues. V lost 10 bases and J lost 6, with 12 bases in between. Germline assignment: CDR1 SGHTA and CDR2 FQGTGA.

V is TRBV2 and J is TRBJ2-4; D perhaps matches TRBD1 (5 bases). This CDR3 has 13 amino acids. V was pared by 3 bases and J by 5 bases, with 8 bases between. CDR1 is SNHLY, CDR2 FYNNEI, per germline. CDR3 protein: CASSDPRENIQYF. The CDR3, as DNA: TGTGCCAGCAGTGACCCCAGGGAAAACATTCAGTACTTC.

In DNA form, the CDR3 reads TGCGCCAGCAGCTTGGACCAGGACCAGTACTTC. This codes for CASSLDQDQYF. This chain uses TRBV5-1 with TRBJ2-5; no firm D call. The germline CDR1 and CDR2 sequences are SGHRS and YFSETQ. V was cut by 0 bases and J by 10 bases, with 7 bases left in between. The CDR3 loop spans 11 amino acids.

Written as DNA, the CDR3 is TGTGCCAGCAGTGAACTGTCTAGCCCCGGGGAGCTGTTTTTT. Translating gives CASSELSSPGELFF. The chain carries TRBV6-1 and TRBJ2-2; D is perhaps TRBD2 (5 bases). Germline V lookup: CDR1 MNHNS, CDR2 SASEGT. Trimming removed 2 bases from V and 6 bases from J, with 10 bases in between. The CDR3 consists of 14 residues.

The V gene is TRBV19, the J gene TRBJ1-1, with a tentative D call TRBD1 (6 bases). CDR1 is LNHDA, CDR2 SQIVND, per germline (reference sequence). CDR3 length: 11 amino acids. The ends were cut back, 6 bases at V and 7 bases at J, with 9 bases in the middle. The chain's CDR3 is CASRRGGEAFF. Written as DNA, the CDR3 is TGTGCCAGTAGGAGGGGGGGTGAAGCTTTCTTT. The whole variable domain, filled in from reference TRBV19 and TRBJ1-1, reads DGGITQSPKYLFRKEGQNVTLSCEQNLNHDAMYWYRQDPGQGLRLIYYSQIVNDFQKGDIAEGYSVSREKKESFPLTVTSAQKNPTAFYLCASRRGGEAFFGQGTRLTVV.

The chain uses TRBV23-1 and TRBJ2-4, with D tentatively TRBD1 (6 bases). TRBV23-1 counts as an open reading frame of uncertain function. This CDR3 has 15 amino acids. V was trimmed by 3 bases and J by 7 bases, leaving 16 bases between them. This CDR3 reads CASSQSYRVGNIQYF. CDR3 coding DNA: TGCGCCAGCAGTCAGAGTTACAGGGTTGGCAACATTCAGTACTTC.